These T cell receptor beta chains were read from a single sample in a study of vaccination and CD4 T cells after COVID-19. TCRdb itself ran the PCR reads through MiXCR, one entry per CDR3 protein. This table holds roughly 20,000 distinct CDR3 sequences, around 66% found once. Their antigens remain unidentified. The specimen was CD4+ T cells from blood, cultured in vitro. These receptors all stem from a human donor who had recovered from COVID-19. Both conserved end residues are part of each CDR3. The order of the fields is J gene, V gene, D gene, clone size, CDR3 protein, CDR3 DNA. A D gene is named only where the DNA matches it firmly. Only some rows state a clone size, as once, few, many or a class for expanded clones.

>TRBJ1-1|TRBV10-3|TRBD1|NA
CAISARDSNSNTEAFF
TGTGCCATCAGTGCCCGGGACAGCAACTCGAACACTGAAGCTTTCTTT
>TRBJ1-1|TRBV27|NA|NA
CASSLFPGGLTGGTEAFF
TGTGCCAGCAGTTTGTTTCCGGGCGGTCTCACGGGGGGGACTGAAGCTTTCTTT
>TRBJ1-2|TRBV6-1|NA|once
CASSGGPAYTF
TGTGCCAGCAGTGGGGGCCCCGCCTACACCTTC
>TRBJ1-5|TRBV12-3/TRBV12-4|NA|few
CASRDVNSNQPQHF
TGTGCCAGCAGGGACGTCAATAGCAATCAGCCCCAGCATTTT
>TRBJ1-2|TRBV3-1|NA|NA
CASSPRTSVGGYTF
TGTGCCAGCAGCCCTCGGACCTCCGTTGGTGGCTACACCTTC
>TRBJ1-1|TRBV19|NA|NA
CASRGGQGGNTEAFF
TGTGCCAGTAGGGGAGGGCAGGGAGGGAACACTGAAGCTTTCTTT
>TRBJ2-3|TRBV24-1|TRBD2|few
CATSDSSGARGTQYF
TGTGCCACCAGTGATTCTAGCGGTGCGAGAGGTACGCAGTATTTT
>TRBJ2-5|TRBV6-1|NA|NA
CASTLSWGQETQYF
TGTGCCAGCACCTTGTCGTGGGGGCAAGAGACCCAGTACTTC
>TRBJ2-5|TRBV20-1|NA|NA
CSAPFAQGGETQYF
TGCAGTGCTCCTTTCGCGCAGGGGGGGGAGACCCAGTACTTC
>TRBJ2-5|TRBV18|TRBD2|NA
CASAPGLAMETQYF
TGTGCCAGCGCGCCGGGACTAGCTATGGAGACCCAGTACTTC
>TRBJ1-1|TRBV7-2|NA|NA
CASSLAGTANTEAFF
TGTGCCAGCAGCTTAGCGGGGACGGCGAACACTGAAGCTTTCTTT
>TRBJ1-1|TRBV19|NA|few
CASSNRQALNTEAFF
TGTGCCAGTAGTAACCGACAGGCGCTGAACACTGAAGCTTTCTTT
>TRBJ1-5|TRBV19|NA|NA
CASSPGASGGGQPQHF
TGTGCCAGTAGTCCCGGAGCGTCAGGAGGGGGTCAGCCCCAGCATTTT
>TRBJ1-5|TRBV10-1|NA|NA
CASSGGDQPQHF
TGCGCCAGCAGTGGAGGGGATCAGCCCCAGCATTTT
>TRBJ2-2|TRBV19|NA|few
CASDRANTGELFF
TGTGCCAGTGATCGAGCGAACACCGGGGAGCTGTTTTTT
>TRBJ1-6|TRBV10-1|NA|NA
CASSESSRSPLHF
TGCGCCAGCAGTGAGAGTTCTAGATCACCCCTCCACTTT
>TRBJ2-7|TRBV28|NA|NA
CASSLSGQHYEQYF
TGTGCCAGCAGCCTGAGCGGACAGCACTACGAGCAGTACTTC
>TRBJ2-6|TRBV20-1|NA|NA
CSASNRASGANVLTF
TGCAGTGCTAGTAATAGGGCCTCTGGGGCCAACGTCCTGACTTTC
>TRBJ2-7|TRBV20-1|TRBD2|few
CSARDPLGLAGTYEQYF
TGCAGTGCTAGAGATCCCCTCGGACTAGCGGGAACCTACGAGCAGTACTTC
>TRBJ2-4|TRBV19|NA|NA
CASSIVSPLGEKGYIQYF
TGTGCCAGTAGTATAGTTTCCCCTTTGGGGGAGAAGGGGTACATTCAGTACTTC
>TRBJ2-6|TRBV7-9|NA|NA
CASSLGRGNGANVLTF
TGTGCCAGCAGCTTAGGGCGAGGGAATGGGGCCAACGTCCTGACTTTC
>TRBJ2-5|TRBV7-2|NA|NA
CASSLVNGGETQYF
TGTGCCAGCAGCTTAGTCAATGGCGGGGAGACCCAGTACTTC
>TRBJ2-6|TRBV20-1|NA|once
CSARDLGANVLTF
TGCAGTGCTAGAGATTTAGGGGCCAACGTCCTGACTTTC
>TRBJ1-5|TRBV27|NA|medium-sized
CASSLLGGGQPQHF
TGTGCCAGCAGTTTATTGGGGGGCGGGCAGCCCCAGCATTTT
>TRBJ1-3|TRBV6-2/TRBV6-3|NA|NA
CASSRTGNSGNTIYF
TGTGCCAGCAGTCGAACAGGAAACTCTGGAAACACCATATATTTT
>TRBJ2-5|TRBV24-1|TRBD1|NA
CATSDTGTGQETQYF
TGTGCCACCAGTGATACCGGGACAGGGCAGGAGACCCAGTACTTC
>TRBJ1-1|TRBV6-5|NA|NA
CASSYSENTEAFF
TGTGCCAGCAGTTACTCAGAGAACACTGAAGCTTTCTTT
>TRBJ2-1|TRBV2|TRBD2|NA
CASSVRLAGGRGISDNEQFF
TGTGCCAGCAGTGTCCGCCTAGCGGGAGGGAGGGGGATATCTGACAATGAGCAGTTCTTC
>TRBJ2-7|TRBV27|NA|once
CASSPLNHLTDEQYF
TGTGCCAGCAGTCCACTAAATCATTTAACGGACGAGCAGTACTTC
>TRBJ2-3|TRBV4-3|NA|NA
CASSQDGSPSADTQYF
TGCGCCAGCAGCCAAGATGGCTCTCCGAGCGCAGATACGCAGTATTTT
>TRBJ2-7|TRBV7-2|NA|NA
CASSLARVRTLYEQYF
TGTGCCAGCAGCTTAGCTCGGGTCAGGACCCTTTACGAGCAGTACTTC